This entry describes one T cell receptor beta chain. Its specificity is not known. In every case, the donor was a healthy Caucasian. This specimen belongs to a study of identical twins. Study-wide points: The more abundant beta clonotypes in cord blood had fewer insertions, and memory repertoires did not show this. Out-of-frame alpha sequences common to twins exhibited a surplus of low generation probability.

Template switching introduced a universal primer site, and the cDNA bore unique molecular identifiers. One entry per CDR3 protein, called by TCRdb with MiXCR from the 5' RACE reads. The table lists roughly 770,000 distinct CDR3 sequences, roughly 18% of them singletons. This CDR3 has 15 amino acids. Trimming shortened V by 1 base and J by 5 bases, and 12 bases separated the two germline ends. From germline, CDR1 is SGHAT and CDR2 FQNNGV. The same sample was also studied in work on T cells expressing NK-cell markers.

The clonotype originates from a woman under 30 in good health. V usage is TRBV11-2 and J usage is TRBJ2-1; D gene uncertain. The sequenced sample consisted of PBMCs. In DNA form, the CDR3 reads TGTGCCAGCAGCTTAGGATTCCGACTCAACAATGAGCAGTTCTTC. It codes for CASSLGFRLNNEQFF.